This T cell receptor (beta chain) stems from a study of molecular identifiers for immune sequencing clone quantification. This clonotype has more than one count but fewer than ten. Its antigen is unknown. Sorting recovered naive CD8 T cells on a CD8+CD4-CCR7+CD45RA+ profile. Previously described methods and listed TCR primers were employed for the bulk TCR libraries. TCRdb passed the PCR reads through MiXCR, listing each CDR3 protein once. Among around 470,000 distinct CDR3 sequences, around 23% were seen once, and the ten largest hold around 0.8%. Trimming took 0 bases from V and 6 from J, leaving 9 bases between them. Germline V gene data show CDR1 as SGHNT and CDR2 as YYREEE (reference sequence). The CDR3 is 14 residues long. Overall study results and limits: Underestimated sizes of highly expanded clones could result from identical TCR molecules that share a barcode. Clones that exceeded 20 RNA copies held over 97% of effector molecules, yet under 1% in naive cells.

Source material: naive CD8+ T cells from blood, with Jurkat cell RNA spiked in. The subset is: FACS-sorted CD8+CD4-CCR7+CD45RA+ naive T cells. This receptor was obtained from a human donor in good health. Some libraries in this study had Jurkat cell RNA spiked in. The chain links TRBV5-4 to TRBJ2-2; no firm D call. CDR3: CASSLGTAPGELFF. The CDR3 DNA follows: TGTGCCAGCAGCTTGGGAACAGCCCCCGGGGAGCTGTTTTTT. Variable domain in full (rest from reference TRBV5-4 and TRBJ2-2): ETGVTQSPTHLIKTRGQQVTLRCSSQSGHNTVSWYQQALGQGPQFIFQYYREEENGRGNFPPRFSGLQFPNYSSELNVNALELDDSALYLCASSLGTAPGELFFGEGSRLTVL.